This paragraph covers one T cell receptor (beta chain) sequence. Its specificity is unknown. Donors were healthy HIV-negative adults without recent acute infections or vaccinations. Investigators divided CD4+ cells into CD45RA+ naive and CD45RA-negative memory subsets. About 33,000 T cell genomes (around 0.2 ug DNA) went into each sorted-subset replicate. Profiled with immunoSEQ multiplex PCR; TCRdb holds only in-frame clones, not every one. Of 850,000 to 1,200,000 clones listed, roughly 75% are singletons. The sample comes from a study of shared clonotypes between healthy human individuals. This CDR3 spans 13 amino acids. V lost 2 bases and J lost 8, with 12 bases in between. Germline CDR1 is GTSNPN and CDR2 is SVGIG (reference sequence). Overall study results and limits: Shared across a handful of donors were about 4.6% of the naive CD4 clonotypes.

This sequence joins TRBV30 and TRBJ1-4, with unresolved D. This TCR was sampled from a man aged 18 to 29 in good health. The specimen sequenced was memory CD4+ T cells sorted from blood. The subset was: CD45RA-negative fraction. CDR3 sequence reads: CAWSRGLAEKLFF. The CDR3 nucleotides are TGTGCCTGGAGTCGTGGTTTAGCGGAAAAACTGTTTTTT.